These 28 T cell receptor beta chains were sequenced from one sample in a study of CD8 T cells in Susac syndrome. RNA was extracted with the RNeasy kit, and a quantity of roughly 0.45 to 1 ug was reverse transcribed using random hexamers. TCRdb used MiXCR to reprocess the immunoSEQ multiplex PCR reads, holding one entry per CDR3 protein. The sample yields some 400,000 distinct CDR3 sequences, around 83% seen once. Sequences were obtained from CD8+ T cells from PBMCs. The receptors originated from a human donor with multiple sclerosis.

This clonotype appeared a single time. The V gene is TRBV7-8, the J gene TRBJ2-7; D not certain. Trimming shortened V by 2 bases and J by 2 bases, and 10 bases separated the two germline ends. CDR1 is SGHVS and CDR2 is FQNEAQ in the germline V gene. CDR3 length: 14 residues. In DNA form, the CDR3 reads TGTGCCAGCAGCTTACTCCCGGTTCCCTACGAGCAGTACTTC. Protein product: CASSLLPVPYEQYF.

CDR3: CASSLAGWGEAFF. CDR3 bases: TGTGCCAGCAGTTTAGCAGGGTGGGGTGAAGCTTTCTTT. The gene calls are TRBV27 and TRBJ1-1, with D possibly being TRBD1 (5 bases). V lost 2 bases and J 7 bases, leaving 11 bases between the germline ends. In germline, CDR1 is MNHEY, CDR2 SMNVEV (reference sequence). This CDR3 region has 13 residues.

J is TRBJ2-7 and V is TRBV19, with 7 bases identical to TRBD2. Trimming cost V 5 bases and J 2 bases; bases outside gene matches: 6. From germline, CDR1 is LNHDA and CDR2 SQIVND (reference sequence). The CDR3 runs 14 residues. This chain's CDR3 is CASSGLAETYEQYF. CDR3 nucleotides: TGTGCCAGTAGTGGGCTAGCGGAAACCTACGAGCAGTACTTC.

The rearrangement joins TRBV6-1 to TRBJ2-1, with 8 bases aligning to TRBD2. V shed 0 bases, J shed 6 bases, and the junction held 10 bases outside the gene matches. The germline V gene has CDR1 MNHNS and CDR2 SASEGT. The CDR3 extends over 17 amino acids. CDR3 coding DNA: TGTGCCAGCAGTGAAGCGCTTCGAGCGGGAGCGTTCAATGAGCAGTTCTTC. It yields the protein CASSEALRAGAFNEQFF.

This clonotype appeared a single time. CDR3 coding DNA: TGTGCCAGTAGTATAGGAAGAGGGGGCAATCAGCCCCAGCATTTT. Protein product: CASSIGRGGNQPQHF. The V gene is TRBV19, the J gene TRBJ1-5; a weak D match, TRBD1 (5 bases). This CDR3 spans 15 amino acids. Deletions cut 1 base from V and 2 bases from J, with 9 bases between. Germline CDR1 LNHDA, CDR2 SQIVND (reference sequence).

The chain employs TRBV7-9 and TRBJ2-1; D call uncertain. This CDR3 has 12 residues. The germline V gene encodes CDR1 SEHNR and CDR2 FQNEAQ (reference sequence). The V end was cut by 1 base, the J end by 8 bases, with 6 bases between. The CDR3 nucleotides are TGTGCCAGCAGCTTAGTTTCCTATGAGCAGTTCTTC. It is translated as CASSLVSYEQFF.

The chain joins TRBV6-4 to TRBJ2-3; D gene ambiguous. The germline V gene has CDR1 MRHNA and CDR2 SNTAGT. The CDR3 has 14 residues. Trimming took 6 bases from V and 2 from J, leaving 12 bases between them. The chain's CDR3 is CASSLDGDTDTQYF. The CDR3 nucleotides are TGTGCCAGCAGCCTGGACGGAGACACAGATACGCAGTATTTT.

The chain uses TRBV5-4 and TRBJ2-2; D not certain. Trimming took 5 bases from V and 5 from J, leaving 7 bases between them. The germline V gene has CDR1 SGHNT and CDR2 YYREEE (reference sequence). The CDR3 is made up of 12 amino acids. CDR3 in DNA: TGTGCCAGCAGTTGGGATACCGGGGAGCTGTTTTTT. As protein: CASSWDTGELFF.

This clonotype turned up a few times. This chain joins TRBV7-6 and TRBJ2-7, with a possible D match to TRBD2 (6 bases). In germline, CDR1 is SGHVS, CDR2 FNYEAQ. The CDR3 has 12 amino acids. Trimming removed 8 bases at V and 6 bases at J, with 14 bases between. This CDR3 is CASGAGGAEQYF. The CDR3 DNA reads TGTGCCAGCGGAGCGGGCGGTGCCGAGCAGTACTTC.

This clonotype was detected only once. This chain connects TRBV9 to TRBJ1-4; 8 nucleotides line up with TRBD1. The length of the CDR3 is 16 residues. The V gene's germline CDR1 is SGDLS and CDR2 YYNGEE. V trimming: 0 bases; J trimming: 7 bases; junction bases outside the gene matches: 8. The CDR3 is CASSVAIGQGGEKLFF. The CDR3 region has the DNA TGTGCCAGCAGCGTAGCTATAGGACAGGGAGGTGAAAAACTGTTTTTT.

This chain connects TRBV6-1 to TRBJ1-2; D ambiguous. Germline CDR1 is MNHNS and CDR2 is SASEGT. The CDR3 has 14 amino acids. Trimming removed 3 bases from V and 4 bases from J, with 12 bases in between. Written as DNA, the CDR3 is TGTGCCAGCAGTGATGGCCAGCCGTTCTATGGCTACACCTTC. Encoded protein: CASSDGQPFYGYTF.

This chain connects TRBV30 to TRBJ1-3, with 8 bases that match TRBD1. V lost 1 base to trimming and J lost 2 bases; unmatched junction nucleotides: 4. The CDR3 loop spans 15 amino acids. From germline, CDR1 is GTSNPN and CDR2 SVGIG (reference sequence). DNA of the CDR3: TGTGCCTGGAGTGAACCAGGGGGCACTGGAAACACCATATATTTT. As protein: CAWSEPGGTGNTIYF.

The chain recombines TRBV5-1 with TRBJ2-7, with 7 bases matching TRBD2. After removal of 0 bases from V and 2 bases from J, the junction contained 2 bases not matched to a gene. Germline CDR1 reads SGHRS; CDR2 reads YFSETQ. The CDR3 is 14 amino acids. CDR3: CASSLGREAYEQYF. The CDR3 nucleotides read TGCGCCAGCAGCTTGGGACGGGAGGCCTACGAGCAGTACTTC.

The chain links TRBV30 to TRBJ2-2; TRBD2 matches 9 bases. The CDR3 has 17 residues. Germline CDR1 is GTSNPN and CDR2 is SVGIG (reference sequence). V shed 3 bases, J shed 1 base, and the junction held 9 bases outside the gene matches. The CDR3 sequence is CAWRGELAGLNTGELFF. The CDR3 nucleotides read TGTGCCTGGAGAGGAGAACTAGCGGGCCTGAACACCGGGGAGCTGTTTTTT.

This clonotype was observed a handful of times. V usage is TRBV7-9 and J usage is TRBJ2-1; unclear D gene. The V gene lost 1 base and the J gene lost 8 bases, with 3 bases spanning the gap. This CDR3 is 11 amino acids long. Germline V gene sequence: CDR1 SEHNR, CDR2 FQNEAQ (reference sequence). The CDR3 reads CASSLDDEQFF. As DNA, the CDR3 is TGTGCCAGCAGCTTAGATGATGAGCAGTTCTTC.

The CDR3 DNA reads TGTGCCAGCAGCCAAGGTACAACTCACTACGAGCAGTACTTC. Translation gives CASSQGTTHYEQYF. The V and J genes are TRBV3-1 and TRBJ2-7; no reliable D call. V was shortened by 1 base and J by 3 bases, with 10 bases between the two germline ends. Germline V CDR1 and CDR2: LGHDT, YNNKEL (reference sequence). This CDR3 comprises 14 residues.

This chain's CDR3 is CASSYTANTGELFF. The CDR3 coding sequence is TGTGCCAGCAGCTACACAGCGAACACCGGGGAGCTGTTTTTT. The J gene is TRBJ2-2, the V gene TRBV12-3 or TRBV12-4; D ambiguous. The CDR3 covers 14 residues. Trimming removed 6 bases from V and 0 bases from J, with 8 bases in between.

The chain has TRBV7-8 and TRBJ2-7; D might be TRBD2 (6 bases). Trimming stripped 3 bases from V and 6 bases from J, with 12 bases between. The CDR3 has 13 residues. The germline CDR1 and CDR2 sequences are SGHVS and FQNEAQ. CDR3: CASSLGTPTEQYF. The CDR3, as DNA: TGTGCCAGCAGCTTGGGGACTCCGACCGAGCAGTACTTC.

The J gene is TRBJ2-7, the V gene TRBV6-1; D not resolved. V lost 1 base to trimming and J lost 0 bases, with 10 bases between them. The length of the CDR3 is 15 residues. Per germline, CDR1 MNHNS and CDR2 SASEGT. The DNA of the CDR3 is TGTGCCAGCAGTGAAGGTCTGGGCAGCTCCTACGAGCAGTACTTC. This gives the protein CASSEGLGSSYEQYF.

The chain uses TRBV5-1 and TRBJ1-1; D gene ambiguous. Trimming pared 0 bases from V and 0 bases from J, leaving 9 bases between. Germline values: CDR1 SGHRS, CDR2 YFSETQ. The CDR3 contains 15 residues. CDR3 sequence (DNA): TGCGCCAGCAGCTTGGGTCCTTCTATGAACACTGAAGCTTTCTTT. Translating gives CASSLGPSMNTEAFF.

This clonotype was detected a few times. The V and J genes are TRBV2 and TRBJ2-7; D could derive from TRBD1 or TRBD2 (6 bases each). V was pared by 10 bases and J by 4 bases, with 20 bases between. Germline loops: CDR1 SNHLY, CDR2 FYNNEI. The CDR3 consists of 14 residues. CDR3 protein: CATNRGPVGYEQYF. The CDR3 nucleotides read TGTGCCACAAACCGGGGGCCGGTTGGGTACGAGCAGTACTTC.

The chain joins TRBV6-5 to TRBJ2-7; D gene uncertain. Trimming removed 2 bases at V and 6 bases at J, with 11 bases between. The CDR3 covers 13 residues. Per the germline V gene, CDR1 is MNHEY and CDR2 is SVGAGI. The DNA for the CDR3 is TGTGCCAGCAGTTACGGGTTTAACGGCGAGCAGTACTTC. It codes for CASSYGFNGEQYF.

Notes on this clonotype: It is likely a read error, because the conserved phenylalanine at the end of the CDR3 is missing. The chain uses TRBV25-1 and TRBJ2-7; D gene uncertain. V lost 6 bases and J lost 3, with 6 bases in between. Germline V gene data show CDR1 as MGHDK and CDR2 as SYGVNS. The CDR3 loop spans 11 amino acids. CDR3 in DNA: TGTGCCAGCAGATACTACTACGAGCAGTACCTC. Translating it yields CASRYYYEQYL.

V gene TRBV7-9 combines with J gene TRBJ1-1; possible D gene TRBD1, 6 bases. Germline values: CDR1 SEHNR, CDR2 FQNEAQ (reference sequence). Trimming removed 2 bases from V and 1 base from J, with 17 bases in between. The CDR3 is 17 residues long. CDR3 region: CASSLYPTGPGNTEAFF. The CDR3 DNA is TGTGCCAGCAGCTTATACCCAACAGGGCCGGGGAACACTGAAGCTTTCTTT.

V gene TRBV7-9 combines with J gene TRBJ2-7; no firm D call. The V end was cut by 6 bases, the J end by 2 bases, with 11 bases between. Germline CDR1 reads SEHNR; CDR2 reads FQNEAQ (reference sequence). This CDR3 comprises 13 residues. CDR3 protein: CASSSIGPYEQYF. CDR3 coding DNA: TGTGCCAGCAGTTCCATCGGGCCCTACGAGCAGTACTTC.

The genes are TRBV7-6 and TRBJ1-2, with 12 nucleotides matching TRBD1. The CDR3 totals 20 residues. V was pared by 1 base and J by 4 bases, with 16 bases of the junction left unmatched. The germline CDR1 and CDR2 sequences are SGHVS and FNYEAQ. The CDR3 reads CASSLDTGTGGQKPGYGYTF. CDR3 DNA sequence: TGTGCCAGCAGCTTAGATACCGGGACAGGGGGCCAAAAACCAGGCTATGGCTACACCTTC.

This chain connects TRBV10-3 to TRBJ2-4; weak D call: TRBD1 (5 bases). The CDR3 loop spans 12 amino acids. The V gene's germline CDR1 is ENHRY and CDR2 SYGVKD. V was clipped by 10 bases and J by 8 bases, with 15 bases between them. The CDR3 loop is CATMDKMDIQYF. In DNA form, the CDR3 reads TGTGCCACGATGGACAAGATGGACATTCAGTACTTC.

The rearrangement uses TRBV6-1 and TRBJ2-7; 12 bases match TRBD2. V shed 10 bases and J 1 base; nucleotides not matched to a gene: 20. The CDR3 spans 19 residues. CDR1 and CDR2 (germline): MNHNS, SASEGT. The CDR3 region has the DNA TGTGCCACCTGCCGGAGGCCATTCCTAGCGGGAGGGCCTTCCTACGAGCAGTACTTC. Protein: CATCRRPFLAGGPSYEQYF.